These 27 T cell receptor beta chains were sequenced from one sample in a study of beta chain features in type 1 diabetes. The study's findings and limits: TCRB CDR3 length was moderately but significantly reduced in all four CD4+ subsets of Type 1 diabetes patients.

Since all of the isolated RNA was reverse transcribed, expressed TCRB transcripts were what got sequenced. Assay used: immunoSEQ multiplex PCR; TCRdb lists only in-frame clones, some missing. This sample has approximately 100,000 clones, with around 30% found just once. For these receptors, no antigen is known. The sequenced sample consisted of central memory CD4+ T cells from blood. These receptors originate from a woman aged 18-30 years with type 1 diabetes.

The chain joins TRBV5-1 to TRBJ2-7; weak D call: TRBD1 (6 bases). The CDR3 is 13 residues long. The V end was cut by 0 bases, the J end by 7 bases, with 11 bases between. Germline V gives CDR1 SGHRS, CDR2 YFSETQ. The DNA for the CDR3 is TGCGCCAGCAGCTTGGGAACAGGGCGTGAGCAGTACGTC. It codes for CASSLGTGREQYV.

This clone was counted between two and nine times. This chain connects TRBV20-1 to TRBJ2-5; a possible D gene is TRBD1 (6 bases). CDR3 length: 10 residues. The germline CDR1 and CDR2 sequences are DFQATT and SNEGSKA (reference sequence). Trimming left V 8 bases short and J 3 bases short, with 7 bases between. The CDR3 DNA follows: TGCAGTTCAGGGGAAGAGACCCAGTACTTC. Translation gives CSSGEETQYF.

V and J are TRBV5-1 and TRBJ1-3; TRBD1 is a possible D gene (6 bases). Per germline, CDR1 SGHRS and CDR2 YFSETQ. This CDR3 has 14 amino acids. V was cut by 0 bases and J by 2 bases, with 6 bases left in between. The CDR3 loop reads CASSLAGAGNTIYF. As DNA, the CDR3 is TGCGCCAGCAGCTTGGCAGGGGCTGGAAACACCATATATTTT.

The V call is TRBV5-1, the J call TRBJ2-7; the match to TRBD2 covers 9 bases. The germline V gene encodes CDR1 SGHRS and CDR2 YFSETQ. V was pared by 2 bases and J by 0 bases, with 3 bases of the junction left unmatched. This CDR3 is 15 amino acids long. The CDR3 region is CASSFSGSLSYEQYF. CDR3 DNA: TGCGCCAGCAGCTTTAGCGGGAGCCTCTCCTACGAGCAGTACTTC.

The V call is TRBV6-5, the J call TRBJ2-1; 7 bases align to TRBD2. The CDR3 spans 15 residues. V shed 1 base, J shed 4 bases, and the junction held 4 bases outside the gene matches. The germline CDR1 and CDR2 sequences are MNHEY and SVGAGI. The CDR3 region has the DNA TGTGCCAGCAGTTACTTGGCTAGCGGATACAATGAGCAGTTCTTC. The encoded protein is CASSYLASGYNEQFF.

This rearrangement joins TRBV27 to TRBJ2-7; TRBD2 aligns across 10 bases. CDR3 length equals 17 residues. The V and J ends lost 2 bases and 5 bases, in that order; junction bases with no gene match: 12. Per germline, CDR1 MNHEY and CDR2 SMNVEV (reference sequence). The CDR3 region is CASSLSALSGRQNEQYF. CDR3 bases: TGTGCCAGCAGTTTAAGTGCCCTTAGCGGGAGGCAGAACGAGCAGTACTTC.

This clone was seen more than once but under ten times. V is TRBV14 and J is TRBJ2-1, with D perhaps TRBD2 (6 bases). The V gene's germline CDR1 is SGHDN and CDR2 FVKESK. This CDR3 comprises 13 residues. V shed 1 base and J shed 9 bases, with 10 bases lying between them. The CDR3 bases are TGTGCCAGCAGCCAAGTAGTCGGGGGTGAGCAGTTCTTC. It specifies CASSQVVGGEQFF.

The count of this clone is one. CDR3 DNA: TGTGCCAGCAGCCAAGGACTAGCGGGAGGACGTGATACGCAGTATTTT. Its translation is CASSQGLAGGRDTQYF. The rearrangement joins TRBV13 to TRBJ2-3; 14 bases line up with TRBD2. J was trimmed by 6 bases and V by 5 bases; bases with no gene match: 7. The CDR3 extends over 16 amino acids. CDR1 is PRHDT, CDR2 FYEKMQ, per germline (reference sequence). Complete variable domain (other parts from reference TRBV13 and TRBJ2-3): AAGVIQSPRHLIKEKRETATLKCYPIPRHDTVYWYQQGPGQDPQFLISFYEKMQSDKGSIPDRFSAQQFSDYHSELNMSSLELGDSALYFCASSQGLAGGRDTQYFGPGTRLTVL.

This chain joins TRBV6-6 and TRBJ2-1; D not resolved. From germline, CDR1 is MNHNY and CDR2 SVGAGI (reference sequence). The V gene lost 0 bases and the J gene lost 2 bases, with 5 bases spanning the gap. CDR3 length: 14 residues. The CDR3 sequence is CASSYSQAYNEQFF. In nucleotides, the CDR3 is TGTGCCAGCAGTTACTCGCAGGCCTACAATGAGCAGTTCTTC.

The V call is TRBV28, the J call TRBJ2-7; 14 nucleotides match TRBD2. This CDR3 spans 17 amino acids. V was clipped by 5 bases and J by 4 bases; unmatched bases: 10. Germline values: CDR1 MDHEN, CDR2 SYDVKM. CDR3 nucleotide sequence: TGTGCCAGCAGTAGTCCCGGGACTAGCGGGAGTAGGTACGAGCAGTACTTC. Encoded protein: CASSSPGTSGSRYEQYF. Looking up the rest from reference TRBV28 and TRBJ2-7 gives the full variable domain: DVKVTQSSRYLVKRTGEKVFLECVQDMDHENMFWYRQDPGLGLRLIYFSYDVKMKEKGDIPEGYSVSREKKERFSLILESASTNQTSMYLCASSSPGTSGSRYEQYFGPGTRLTVT.

The chain joins TRBV28 to TRBJ2-3; 7 bases line up with TRBD1. The ends lost 10 bases at V and 2 bases at J; junction bases unmatched: 15. The CDR3 covers 16 residues. Germline values: CDR1 MDHEN, CDR2 SYDVKM. DNA for the CDR3: TGTGCCACCACAGGGGCTCTTACCATATTCACAGATACGCAGTATTTT. Translating it yields CATTGALTIFTDTQYF.

V usage is TRBV7-9 and J usage is TRBJ2-3; 10 nucleotides agree with TRBD1. Germline V gives CDR1 SEHNR, CDR2 FQNEAQ (reference sequence). This CDR3 is 15 amino acids long. After removal of 5 bases from V and 3 bases from J, the junction contained 5 bases not matched to a gene. The CDR3 region is CASSPGTGVTDTQYF. CDR3 bases: TGTGCCAGCAGCCCCGGGACAGGGGTTACAGATACGCAGTATTTT.

CDR3 residues: CASSARVNTEAFF. For the CDR3, the DNA is TGTGCCAGCAGTGCGAGAGTGAACACTGAAGCTTTCTTT. The genes are TRBV25-1 and TRBJ1-1; D gene ambiguous. CDR1 and CDR2 (germline): MGHDK, SYGVNS. Trimming stripped 4 bases from V and 0 bases from J, with 6 bases between. The CDR3 spans 13 residues.

V usage is TRBV9 and J usage is TRBJ2-2; D not resolved. The CDR3 spans 12 residues. V lost 0 bases to trimming and J lost 8 bases, with 5 bases between them. Germline V gene data show CDR1 as SGDLS and CDR2 as YYNGEE. The CDR3 coding sequence is TGTGCCAGCAGCGTAGATTCGGGGGAGCTGTTTTTT. It yields the protein CASSVDSGELFF.

As concerns this clone: The sample has other DNA sequences that encode this CDR3 too. V is TRBV4-2 and J is TRBJ2-5, with 14 bases that match TRBD2. Germline CDR1 is LGHNA and CDR2 is YNFKEQ. The V and J ends lost 4 bases and 2 bases, in that order; junction bases with no gene match: 0. This CDR3 region has 15 residues. DNA for the CDR3: TGTGCCAGCAGCCGGACTAGCGGGAGGCAAGAGACCCAGTACTTC. It translates to CASSRTSGRQETQYF.

V and J are TRBV30 and TRBJ2-5; 12 bases line up with TRBD2. This CDR3 region has 14 residues. Germline CDR1 is GTSNPN and CDR2 is SVGIG (reference sequence). V shed 4 bases and J 5 bases; nucleotides not matched to a gene: 5. For the CDR3, the DNA is TGTGCCTGGAACCGCGGGACTAGCGGGGAGACCCAGTACTTC. Its translation is CAWNRGTSGETQYF.

The rearrangement links TRBV28 to TRBJ2-7, with 13 bases aligning to TRBD2. Trimming cost V 5 bases and J 1 base; bases outside gene matches: 8. CDR3 length: 17 residues. Germline CDR1 is MDHEN and CDR2 is SYDVKM. CDR3 sequence reads: CASSTPGLAGPSYEQYF. The CDR3 DNA reads TGTGCCAGCAGTACTCCGGGACTAGCGGGGCCGTCCTACGAGCAGTACTTC.

The V gene is TRBV18, the J gene TRBJ1-1; unclear D gene. Germline CDR1 reads KGHSH; CDR2 reads LQKENI. Between the trimmed V and J ends, which lost 1 base and 1 base, there was a span of 4 bases. The CDR3 runs 13 residues. The CDR3 nucleotides are TGTGCCAGCTCACCACGCGAGAACACTGAAGCTTTCTTT. Amino acids: CASSPRENTEAFF.

This sequence joins TRBV5-1 and TRBJ1-2, with a tentative D call TRBD1 (6 bases). The CDR3 has 13 residues. Germline V gives CDR1 SGHRS, CDR2 YFSETQ. Trimming pared 0 bases from V and 4 bases from J, leaving 7 bases between. The CDR3, as DNA: TGCGCCAGCAGCTTGGTGGACAGCTATGGCTACACCTTC. As protein: CASSLVDSYGYTF.

The V call is TRBV7-2, the J call TRBJ2-2, with D tentatively TRBD2 (5 bases). Trimming took 1 base from V and 7 from J, leaving 16 bases between them. This CDR3 spans 16 amino acids. CDR1 is SGHTA, CDR2 FQGNSA, per germline. CDR3 sequence reads: CASSLVSGGELGELFF. DNA for the CDR3: TGTGCCAGCAGCTTAGTCTCTGGTGGGGAGCTCGGGGAGCTGTTTTTT.

This clone turned up a few times. The rearrangement uses TRBV28 and TRBJ2-3; 12 bases align to TRBD2. V trimming: 6 bases; J trimming: 3 bases; junction bases outside the gene matches: 7. CDR1 is MDHEN and CDR2 is SYDVKM in the germline V gene. This CDR3 spans 16 amino acids. The CDR3 here is CASSLSSGRGTDTQYF. The CDR3 nucleotides are TGTGCCAGCAGCCTCTCTAGCGGGAGGGGAACAGATACGCAGTATTTT.

This clone was detected a few times. This chain uses TRBV30 with TRBJ2-1; perhaps TRBD2 as D (6 bases). From germline, CDR1 is GTSNPN and CDR2 SVGIG (reference sequence). V was clipped by 1 base and J by 0 bases, with 13 bases between them. There are 16 residues in the CDR3. The CDR3 loop reads CAWSAVSGRSYNEQFF. In nucleotides, the CDR3 is TGTGCCTGGAGTGCCGTCAGCGGGCGCTCCTACAATGAGCAGTTCTTC.

This chain uses TRBV28 with TRBJ2-1; 8 nucleotides line up with TRBD2. The V gene end was trimmed by 8 bases and the J gene end by 6 bases; junction bases not matched to a gene: 9. Germline assignment: CDR1 MDHEN and CDR2 SYDVKM. CDR3 length: 14 residues. The CDR3 bases are TGTGCCAGCGGCGCGGGAGGCGGCAGCAATGAGCAGTTCTTC. Its translation is CASGAGGGSNEQFF.

V and J are TRBV5-4 and TRBJ2-2, with D possibly matching TRBD1 (6 bases). Germline V CDR1 and CDR2: SGHNT, YYREEE (reference sequence). Between the trimmed V and J ends, which lost 4 bases and 0 bases, there was a span of 13 bases. This CDR3 spans 16 amino acids. Here the CDR3 DNA reads TGTGCCAGCAGCGCCCCGGGACACTCGAACACCGGGGAGCTGTTTTTT. Translated: CASSAPGHSNTGELFF.

This clone was detected a few times. This chain connects TRBV5-1 to TRBJ2-1; 7 nucleotides match TRBD1. The V gene end was trimmed by 0 bases and the J gene end by 6 bases; junction bases not matched to a gene: 3. Germline lookup yields CDR1 SGHRS and CDR2 YFSETQ. The CDR3 spans 14 residues. The CDR3 DNA reads as TGCGCCAGCAGCTTGGGACAGGGAAGCAATGAGCAGTTCTTC. Its translation: CASSLGQGSNEQFF.

The CDR3 reads CASTPGGSGNTIYF. The CDR3 region has the DNA TGTGCCAGCACCCCCGGAGGCTCTGGAAACACCATATATTTT. The V call is TRBV6-6, the J call TRBJ1-3; no firm D call. V lost 7 bases, J lost 0 bases, and 10 bases lay in between. This CDR3 is built from 14 residues. Per germline, CDR1 MNHNY and CDR2 SVGAGI (reference sequence).

The V gene is TRBV6-6, the J gene TRBJ1-1, with 7 bases matching TRBD1. Unmatched junction bases numbered 3, after V lost 5 bases and J lost 0 bases. Germline loops: CDR1 MNHNY, CDR2 SVGAGI (reference sequence). CDR3 length equals 14 residues. CDR3 sequence: CASSDRDMNTEAFF. The CDR3, as DNA: TGTGCCAGCAGTGACAGGGACATGAACACTGAAGCTTTCTTT.